Sequencing of this TCR beta chain was carried out in a study of blood T cell repertoires in COVID-19. Looking at the study overall: Acute-phase and convalescent COVID-19 samples originated in the United States, Italy and Spain.

Under the authors' procedure: Quantification of nucleated cells was approximated via reference gene primer amplification. Data came from immunoSEQ multiplex PCR; TCRdb stores just in-frame clones and leaves some out. V, J and clone size reflect that table, while D and trimming were determined from the DNA. The repertoire holds 250,000 to 300,000 clones, with about nine tenths as singletons. Germline CDR1 and CDR2: SEHNR and FQNEAQ (reference sequence). CDR3 length: 14 residues. The V and J ends lost 7 bases and 9 bases, in that order; junction bases with no gene match: 12. The V call is TRBV7-9, the J call TRBJ2-1; 7 nucleotides match TRBD2. The receptor was derived from a middle-aged woman who had recovered from COVID-19. Sequencing used peripheral blood. The CDR3 region has the DNA TGTGCCAGCACCCCAGGAGGCGGGAGCTTTGAGCAGTTCTTC. This translates into CASTPGGGSFEQFF.